This T cell receptor beta chain was sequenced for a study of shared clonotypes between healthy human individuals. General observations from the study: Clonotype sharing levels among donors were expected to vary with sequencing depth.

Unmatched junction bases numbered 9, after V lost 5 bases and J lost 0 bases. Germline lookup yields CDR1 SEHNR and CDR2 FQNEAQ (reference sequence). This CDR3 has 16 residues. Produced via immunoSEQ multiplex PCR; TCRdb's table is partial and in-frame only. The repertoire holds under 2,500,000 clones, with approximately 96% as singletons. In regard to this clone: Its target is unknown.

The sequence was obtained from a man between 18 and 29 years old in good health. Source material: naive CD4+ T cells sorted from blood. Subset: CD45RA+ positively selected. The chain couples TRBV7-9 to TRBJ2-7, with 8 bases identical to TRBD1. CDR3 DNA: TGTGCCAGCAGCATCCGACAGGGGAAGAGCTCCTACGAGCAGTACTTC. Protein: CASSIRQGKSSYEQYF.